The clone carrying this T cell receptor beta chain has a handful of counts. Its specificity is not known. This sample was included in a study of human T cells and chemical hapten exposure. Study context: Patients having alopecia areata, totalis or universalis were mostly female.

Looked up from germline, CDR1 is SGHTA and CDR2 is FQGNSA. With 1 base removed from V and 3 bases from J, the gap between germline ends came to 8 bases. The CDR3 is made up of 14 amino acids. TCRdb processed the RACE reads anew with MiXCR; each CDR3 protein has one entry. The sample shows around 74,000 distinct CDR3 sequences, about 32% of them seen only once. Noted time point: patch test 1, 2 weeks after DPC sensitization. Indicated treatment: therapeutic diphenylcyclopropenone sensitization with weekly scalp DPC. Patches went on only after blood had been drawn each time. RNA extraction used unfractionated whole blood as the source of total RNA. General study findings and limits: TCRs above 1 in 1000 frequency stayed constant with DPC sensitization.

The sequenced sample was whole blood, obtained in connection with sensitization to the hapten diphenylcyclopropenone (DPC). The chain employs TRBV7-2 and TRBJ2-3, with D hard to call. This receptor was taken from a man aged 40-50 years with alopecia areata. Some clones in this sample may be carry-over from other donors' samples. CDR3 protein: CASSLELRTDTQYF. The CDR3 DNA sequence: TGTGCCAGCAGCTTAGAACTACGGACAGATACGCAGTATTTT. The full variable domain, completed using reference TRBV7-2 and TRBJ2-3, is GAGVSQSPSNKVTEKGKDVELRCDPISGHTALYWYRQSLGQGLEFLIYFQGNSAPDKSGLPSDRFSAERTGGSVSTLTIQRTQQEDSAVYLCASSLELRTDTQYFGPGTRLTVL.